Here is one T cell receptor (beta chain) with its context. Its antigen is as yet unknown. The sample contains more than one DNA sequence encoding this CDR3. Trimming took off 6 bases at V and 10 bases at J, with 21 bases between the two ends. The CDR3 contains 14 residues. The V gene's germline CDR1 is SGHTA and CDR2 FQGNSA. The data originate from a study of CD4 T cells in relation to SARS-CoV-2 and coronaviruses. Unexposed donor CD4+ T cells date from about 2011-2018, before the COVID-19 pandemic. Study outcomes and limitations: In roughly 60% of donors, memory CD4+ clonotypes crossrecognized SARS-CoV-2 and at least one common cold coronavirus spike. Each donor contributed either pre-pandemic or post-infection samples, not both.

Produced via immunoSEQ multiplex PCR; TCRdb's table is partial and in-frame only. The repertoire has under 65,000 clones, 75% to 90% of them found once; the top ten carry about 1.5%. The sequenced material came from memory CD4+ T cells from PBMCs. This clonotype originated in a human donor in good health. The rearrangement joins TRBV7-2 to TRBJ1-1; no clear D gene. The CDR3 coding sequence is TGTGCCAGCAGTCCCGACCATAGGGCTTACGTAGCTTTCTTT. This gives the protein CASSPDHRAYVAFF.